The 18 T cell receptor beta chains in this list originate from one sample, sequenced in a study of blood T cell repertoires in COVID-19. Clones were sequenced by immunoSEQ multiplex PCR, and TCRdb holds only the in-frame ones, with some missing. Counted here are roughly 75,000 clones, roughly 80% occurring once; the ten biggest clones make up roughly 0.83%. Sequencing was carried out using peripheral blood. These receptors all stem from a woman in her 70s with acute or convalescent COVID-19.

V and J are TRBV5-1 and TRBJ1-4; D remains ambiguous. Germline V gene lookup returns CDR1 SGHRS and CDR2 YFSETQ. V was trimmed by 4 bases and J by 4 bases, leaving 14 bases between them. The CDR3 runs to 15 residues. DNA of the CDR3: TGCGCCAGCAGCCTCGCAGCGACCCATAATGAAAAACTGTTTTTT. The encoded protein is CASSLAATHNEKLFF.

The chain combines TRBV11-2 with TRBJ2-5; 7 bases map to TRBD2. The germline CDR1 and CDR2 sequences are SGHAT and FQNNGV. With V trimmed by 0 bases and J by 4 bases, 8 bases remained unmatched. CDR3 length equals 16 residues. The CDR3 here is CASSLDRAGWGETQYF. Here the CDR3 DNA reads TGTGCCAGCAGCTTAGATCGAGCGGGGTGGGGAGAGACCCAGTACTTC.

The rearrangement links TRBV29-1 to TRBJ2-1; the match to TRBD2 covers 12 bases. Losses at the gene ends were 3 bases for V and 0 bases for J; bases not matched to a gene: 12. This CDR3 has 19 amino acids. CDR1 is SQVTM, CDR2 ANQGSEA, per germline. The CDR3 coding sequence is TGCAGCGTTGACCTCTCTAGCGGGAGGGTGGGACTCTCCTACAATGAGCAGTTCTTC. This encodes CSVDLSSGRVGLSYNEQFF.

The rearrangement links TRBV9 to TRBJ2-7, with D possibly matching TRBD2 (6 bases). Germline loops: CDR1 SGDLS, CDR2 YYNGEE. This CDR3 region has 15 residues. The V and J ends lost 0 bases and 2 bases respectively, with 12 bases between them. As DNA, the CDR3 is TGTGCCAGCAGCGTAGGTCTGGGGGGTACCTACGAGCAGTACTTC. This encodes CASSVGLGGTYEQYF.

V gene TRBV5-1 combines with J gene TRBJ2-5; D possibly corresponds to TRBD2 (5 bases). Germline V gives CDR1 SGHRS, CDR2 YFSETQ. The V gene lost 0 bases and the J gene lost 5 bases, with 14 bases spanning the gap. The CDR3 runs 15 residues. The CDR3 protein is CASSLAVEGPETQYF. In nucleotides, the CDR3 is TGCGCCAGCAGCTTGGCCGTCGAGGGCCCGGAGACCCAGTACTTC. The entire variable domain, with the rest obtained from reference TRBV5-1 and TRBJ2-5, is as follows: KAGVTQTPRYLIKTRGQQVTLSCSPISGHRSVSWYQQTPGQGLQFLFEYFSETQRNKGNFPGRFSGRQFSNSRSEMNVSTLELGDSALYLCASSLAVEGPETQYFGPGTRLLVL.

The CDR3 loop reads CASSLLPSGIGDTQYF. In nucleotides, the CDR3 is TGTGCCAGCAGTTTATTGCCTAGCGGGATCGGTGATACGCAGTATTTT. The chain has TRBV28 and TRBJ2-3; the match to TRBD2 covers 9 bases. Trimming cost V 1 base and J 6 bases; bases outside gene matches: 8. The CDR3 is 16 amino acids. The germline CDR1 and CDR2 sequences are MDHEN and SYDVKM.

This chain joins TRBV3-1 (or the pseudogene TRBV3-2) and TRBJ2-7; D is perhaps TRBD1 (6 bases). The germline CDR1 and CDR2 sequences are LGHDT and YNNKEL (reference sequence). The CDR3 covers 14 residues. Trimming cost V 3 bases and J 3 bases, with 12 bases left between them. The CDR3 reads CASSQTTGDYEQYF. The DNA of the CDR3 is TGTGCCAGCAGCCAGACGACAGGAGACTACGAGCAGTACTTC.

The rearrangement uses TRBV6-5 and TRBJ1-1, with 7 bases that match TRBD1. Germline assignment: CDR1 MNHEY and CDR2 SVGAGI. The CDR3 is 13 amino acids. Losses at the gene ends were 6 bases for V and 7 bases for J; bases not matched to a gene: 8. The CDR3 protein is CASRDAGTVEAFF. For the CDR3, the DNA is TGTGCCAGCAGGGACGCCGGGACAGTTGAAGCTTTCTTT.

The J gene is TRBJ2-7, the V gene TRBV27; 8 nucleotides line up with TRBD2. CDR3 length: 15 amino acids. CDR1 is MNHEY, CDR2 SMNVEV, per germline (reference sequence). With 2 bases clipped from V and 1 base from J, the junction kept 4 bases outside the gene matches. CDR3 coding DNA: TGTGCCAGCAGTTTAACAACTAGCGGTTCCTACGAGCAGTACTTC. It encodes CASSLTTSGSYEQYF.

V gene TRBV19 combines with J gene TRBJ2-1, with 10 bases identical to TRBD2. V lost 1 base and J lost 15; bases outside the gene matches: 12. The CDR3 contains 15 residues. Germline V CDR1 and CDR2: LNHDA, SQIVND (reference sequence). The CDR3 sequence: CASSIAHGTSENLFF. The CDR3 DNA sequence: TGTGCCAGTAGTATAGCCCACGGGACTAGCGAGAATCTGTTCTTC.

The J gene is TRBJ2-3, the V gene TRBV5-1, with a weak D call TRBD2 (6 bases). V lost 0 bases to trimming and J lost 5 bases, with 10 bases between them. This CDR3 is built from 14 residues. Germline CDR1 reads SGHRS; CDR2 reads YFSETQ. The CDR3, as DNA: TGCGCCAGCAGCTTGGGGCGGGGAGTAGATACGCAGTATTTT. It is translated as CASSLGRGVDTQYF.

This clone was counted a single time. The CDR3 spells CASSVEVAGGPYNEQFF. In nucleotides, the CDR3 is TGTGCCAGCAGCGTCGAAGTAGCGGGAGGCCCGTACAATGAGCAGTTCTTC. The genes are TRBV9 and TRBJ2-1; 10 bases line up with TRBD2. Germline V gene sequence: CDR1 SGDLS, CDR2 YYNGEE. The CDR3 has 17 amino acids. After removal of 2 bases from V and 4 bases from J, the junction contained 9 bases not matched to a gene.

The chain combines TRBV19 with TRBJ1-5; no clear D gene. Germline V gene lookup returns CDR1 LNHDA and CDR2 SQIVND (reference sequence). V was clipped by 3 bases and J by 2 bases, with 8 bases between them. The CDR3 contains 14 residues. This CDR3 reads CASSIIGGNQPQHF. DNA for the CDR3: TGTGCCAGTAGTATCATTGGAGGCAATCAGCCCCAGCATTTT. Using reference TRBV19 and TRBJ1-5 for the parts outside the CDR3, the full variable domain is DGGITQSPKYLFRKEGQNVTLSCEQNLNHDAMYWYRQDPGQGLRLIYYSQIVNDFQKGDIAEGYSVSREKKESFPLTVTSAQKNPTAFYLCASSIIGGNQPQHFGDGTRLSIL.

The V gene is TRBV19, the J gene TRBJ2-7, with 8 bases identical to TRBD1. V lost 5 bases to trimming and J lost 5 bases; unmatched junction nucleotides: 14. Germline CDR1 reads LNHDA; CDR2 reads SQIVND (reference sequence). The length of the CDR3 is 16 residues. CDR3 loop: CASSFSGTGSFNEQYF. DNA of the CDR3: TGTGCCAGTAGTTTCTCTGGGACAGGATCTTTCAACGAGCAGTACTTC.

The rearrangement links TRBV12-3 or TRBV12-4 to TRBJ1-5; D not resolved. V was clipped by 8 bases and J by 5 bases, with 10 bases between them. The CDR3 contains 12 residues. CDR3 in DNA: TGTGCCAGCTCGCTAAAAGATCAGCCCCAGCATTTT. It codes for CASSLKDQPQHF.

The chain carries TRBV5-1 and TRBJ2-7; possibly TRBD2 for D (6 bases). In germline, CDR1 is SGHRS, CDR2 YFSETQ. The CDR3 extends over 15 amino acids. Trimming stripped 5 bases from V and 0 bases from J, with 15 bases between. CDR3 DNA: TGCGCCAGCAGTTCAGGGACTTCGAGCTCCTACGAGCAGTACTTC. It codes for CASSSGTSSSYEQYF.

This clone was seen once. The chain carries TRBV3-1 (or the pseudogene TRBV3-2) and TRBJ2-5; TRBD1 might be the D (6 bases). CDR1 LGHDT and CDR2 YNNKEL come from the germline V gene (reference sequence). The V gene lost 3 bases and the J gene lost 2 bases, with 19 bases spanning the gap. This CDR3 region has 17 residues. The CDR3 protein is CASSQDRYAGAQETQYF. Here the CDR3 DNA reads TGTGCCAGCAGCCAGGATCGATACGCAGGGGCACAAGAGACCCAGTACTTC.

J is TRBJ2-7 and V is TRBV11-2, with D perhaps matching TRBD1 (5 bases). Germline CDR1 reads SGHAT; CDR2 reads FQNNGV. Trimming stripped 2 bases from V and 1 base from J, with 9 bases between. The CDR3 runs to 14 residues. CDR3 DNA sequence: TGTGCCAGCAGCTTAACGGACAATTCCTACGAGCAGTACTTC. As protein: CASSLTDNSYEQYF.